The rows below give T cell receptor beta chains drawn from one sample of a study of blood T cell repertoires in COVID-19. Profiling relied on immunoSEQ multiplex PCR, and the TCRdb table lists in-frame clones only, not all of them. Of around 330,000 clones listed, about nine tenths are singletons. The material sequenced was PBMCs or T cells enriched from blood (not recorded which). The receptors here all came from a man aged 55-75 years who had recovered from COVID-19. Both conserved end residues are part of each CDR3. The D gene is left open where the match is weak. The listing skips clone size in some rows; elsewhere it reads once, few, many or a size class.

D gene | J gene | V gene | clone size | CDR3 DNA | CDR3 protein
NA | TRBJ2-1 | TRBV7-2 | few | TGTGCCAGCAGCCCTTACGGGAGCTACCTTTATGAGCAGTTCTTC | CASSPYGSYLYEQFF
TRBD2 | TRBJ2-7 | TRBV7-2 | NA | TGTGCCAGCAGCTCCCCTAGCGGGTACTCCTACGAGCAGTACTTC | CASSSPSGYSYEQYF
NA | TRBJ1-2 | TRBV5-1 | NA | TGCGCCACCTCACCCCGAGACAGTACCTATGGCTACACCTTC | CATSPRDSTYGYTF
TRBD2 | TRBJ2-1 | TRBV6-2/TRBV6-3 | NA | TGTGCCAGCAGCCGACTAGCGGGAGGGCCGGCCTACAATGAGCAGTTCTTC | CASSRLAGGPAYNEQFF
NA | TRBJ2-5 | TRBV7-9 | NA | TGTGCCAGCAACCCAGGGACTCTAAAAGAGACCCAGTACTTC | CASNPGTLKETQYF
NA | TRBJ1-2 | TRBV29-1 | NA | TGCAGCGTTGAGTTGCGATATGGCTACACCTTC | CSVELRYGYTF
NA | TRBJ2-7 | TRBV7-2 | NA | TGTGCCAGCAGCCGCGGACAGAGTCTCTACGAGCAGTACTTC | CASSRGQSLYEQYF
NA | TRBJ2-5 | TRBV5-1 | few | TGCGCCAGCAGCTTGGGTGGGAGTCAAGAGACCCAGTACTTC | CASSLGGSQETQYF
TRBD2 | TRBJ2-7 | TRBV18 | NA | TGTGCCAGCTCACCAGCCCGTGGACTAGCGGGAGGATCCTACGAGCAGTACTTC | CASSPARGLAGGSYEQYF
TRBD1 | TRBJ2-7 | TRBV18 | once | TGTGCCAGCTCACAGCCGGGACAGAAAACCTACGAGCAGTACTTC | CASSQPGQKTYEQYF
NA | TRBJ2-1 | TRBV19 | few | TGTGCCAGTAGTATTAATCGGGACTCCTACAATGAGCAGTTCTTC | CASSINRDSYNEQFF
NA | TRBJ2-3 | TRBV27 | once | TGTGCCAGCCGAGATACGCAGTATTTT | CASRDTQYF
NA | TRBJ2-5 | TRBV2 | NA | TGTGCCAGCATGGGGCCTGGTGAGACCCAGTACTTC | CASMGPGETQYF
NA | TRBJ1-2 | TRBV6-5 | few | TGTGCCAGCAGTACGGGGGGCAGTAGACGATATGGCTACACCTTC | CASSTGGSRRYGYTF
TRBD1 | TRBJ1-3 | TRBV5-3 | NA | TGTGCCAGAAGCTGGACAGGGGACTCTGGAAACACCATATATTTT | CARSWTGDSGNTIYF
TRBD1 | TRBJ2-3 | TRBV5-1 | NA | TGCGCCAGCAGCTTGGAGGGGGCGGGTGCAGATACGCAGTATTTT | CASSLEGAGADTQYF
NA | TRBJ2-7 | TRBV30 | NA | TGTGCCTGGAGTCGGGGGAACGGGGACGAGCAGTACTTC | CAWSRGNGDEQYF
NA | TRBJ2-5 | TRBV5-1 | NA | TGCGCCAGCAGCTTAACAGTTCAAGAGACCCAGTACTTC | CASSLTVQETQYF
NA | TRBJ1-5 | TRBV11-2 | NA | TGTGCCAGCAGCTTATCGGGATCGGGCAATCAGCCCCAGCATTTT | CASSLSGSGNQPQHF
NA | TRBJ1-1 | TRBV11-2 | NA | TGTGCCAGCAGCTTAGTCGGCGGCAGAATGAACACTGAAGCTTTCTTT | CASSLVGGRMNTEAFF
NA | TRBJ2-2 | TRBV6-5 | once | TGTGCCATCCACCCCGCAGGGGACACCGGGGAGCTGTTTTTT | CAIHPAGDTGELFF
NA | TRBJ2-7 | TRBV29-1 | NA | TGCAGCGTTGGTAGCTACGAGCAGTACTTC | CSVGSYEQYF
TRBD1 | TRBJ1-3 | TRBV5-4 | NA | TGTGCCAGCAGCAGCACAGGGGGCACTGGAAACACCATATATTTT | CASSSTGGTGNTIYF
NA | TRBJ2-2 | TRBV10-3 | NA | TGTGCCATCAGCAGAACAGGGCCCGGGGAGCTGTTTTTT | CAISRTGPGELFF
NA | TRBJ1-4 | TRBV28 | NA | TGTGCCAGCAGCCCTGGCGGAGGGCCGGTTGGTGAAAAACTGTTTTTT | CASSPGGGPVGEKLFF
TRBD2 | TRBJ2-7 | TRBV6-5 | NA | TGTGCCAGCAGCAGGACTAGCGGGAGAAGCGAGCAGTACTTC | CASSRTSGRSEQYF
TRBD1 | TRBJ1-3 | TRBV27 | NA | TGTGCCAGCAGTTCGTTCGGACAGGGGGCTGGAAACACCATATATTTT | CASSSFGQGAGNTIYF
NA | TRBJ2-5 | TRBV20-1 | NA | TGCAGTGCTAATTTGAGGGAGACCCAGTACTTC | CSANLRETQYF
TRBD1 | TRBJ2-5 | TRBV7-6 | NA | TGTGCCAGCAGCTTAAGGGACAGGTACCAAGAGACCCAGTACTTC | CASSLRDRYQETQYF
TRBD1 | TRBJ1-5 | TRBV30 | NA | TGTGCCTGGACCGGACAGGGGGCGGCGAATCAGCCCCAGCATTTT | CAWTGQGAANQPQHF
NA | TRBJ2-4 | TRBV5-1 | NA | TGCGCCAGCAGCTTTTCGGACAGGGAGGGGATTCCAGTGGACTTC | CASSFSDREGIPVDF
NA | TRBJ1-3 | TRBV5-5 | few | TGTGCCAGCAGCTTGGCGGCGGGAACAATCTCTGGAAACACCATATATTTT | CASSLAAGTISGNTIYF
TRBD2 | TRBJ2-7 | TRBV19 | NA | TGTGCCAGTAGCCGATCTCTGAGCGGGACTAGCTCCGAGCAGTACTTC | CASSRSLSGTSSEQYF
NA | TRBJ2-3 | TRBV5-6 | NA | TGTGCCAGCAGCTCCGGACTTAGCACAGATACGCAGTATTTT | CASSSGLSTDTQYF
NA | TRBJ2-1 | TRBV5-1 | NA | TGCGCCAGCGGGGGAGGAGTCCCCTACAATGAGCAGTTCTTC | CASGGGVPYNEQFF
NA | TRBJ1-1 | TRBV14 | NA | TGTGCCAGCAGCGAATATATCGGTGGTGCTGAAGCTTTCTTT | CASSEYIGGAEAFF
TRBD1 | TRBJ2-1 | TRBV25-1 | NA | TGTGCCAGCAGTGACCCGGGACAGGGTTTGGAGTGGGAGCAGTTCTTC | CASSDPGQGLEWEQFF
TRBD1 | TRBJ1-3 | TRBV6-6 | NA | TGTGCCAGCAGTTTTTCCGCAGGGGGCGCATTAAACACCATATATTTT | CASSFSAGGALNTIYF
TRBD1 | TRBJ1-6 | TRBV7-2 | NA | TGTGCCAGCAGCTCTCAGACAGGGGGTTTTAATTCACCCCTCCACTTT | CASSSQTGGFNSPLHF
TRBD1 | TRBJ1-4 | TRBV9 | NA | TGTGCCAGCAGCGCTAACCAGGGGGCCGTCAATGAAAAACTGTTTTTT | CASSANQGAVNEKLFF
TRBD1 | TRBJ1-6 | TRBV28 | NA | TGTGCCAGCAGTACTGCCCGACAGGGGAATAATTCACCCCTCCACTTT | CASSTARQGNNSPLHF
NA | TRBJ2-5 | TRBV28 | NA | TGTGCCAGCAGCCGCCCGCGGGATCGGGCGTCCCCAAAAAAACAAGAGACCCAGTACTTC | CASSRPRDRASPKKQETQYF
TRBD1 | TRBJ2-1 | TRBV5-4 | NA | TGTGCCAGCAGCCTCGGCCGTGGGACAGGGTCCTACAATGAGCAGTTCTTC | CASSLGRGTGSYNEQFF
NA | TRBJ2-3 | TRBV7-3 | NA | TGTGCCAGCAGCTCGATTCCGCAACTTCGCACAGATACGCAGTATTTT | CASSSIPQLRTDTQYF
TRBD2 | TRBJ2-3 | TRBV2 | NA | TGTGCCAGCAGCCAAAGCGGGACTAGGGAAGGAGATACGCAGTATTTT | CASSQSGTREGDTQYF
TRBD1 | TRBJ1-3 | TRBV28 | NA | TGTGCCAGCAGTCCCCCCCCTGCACAGGGGCGGAACACCATATATTTT | CASSPPPAQGRNTIYF
TRBD2 | TRBJ2-7 | TRBV24-1 | few | TGTGCCACCAGCCCAAGTAGCGGGAGCGACGAGCAGTACTTC | CATSPSSGSDEQYF
NA | TRBJ2-6 | TRBV19 | once | TGTGCCAGTAGTATCGGTGAGGGCAGCTCTGGGGCCAACGTCCTGACTTTC | CASSIGEGSSGANVLTF
TRBD2 | TRBJ2-7 | TRBV19 | NA | TGTGCCAGTAGTATTCGGGGCGGGAGCTCCTACGAGCAGTACTTC | CASSIRGGSSYEQYF
TRBD2 | TRBJ2-3 | TRBV7-3 | NA | TGTGCCAGCAGCGCCCGACTAGCGGGCACAGATACGCAGTATTTT | CASSARLAGTDTQYF
TRBD2 | TRBJ2-3 | TRBV11-2 | NA | TGTGCCAGCAGCTTAGCGGTAGCGGGAGGGACAGATACGCAGTATTTT | CASSLAVAGGTDTQYF